The clone carrying this TCR beta chain has a count of ten or more. The antigen is not known. Time point noted: blood at routine non-recurrence follow-up after resection. Unsorted samples of tumor, nontumor lung or frozen PBMC had their whole RNA sequenced. This record comes from a study of spatial heterogeneity in lung cancer. Study summary: Sequenced follow-up PBMC samples came a median of roughly 25 months after resection, where available.

Carried by each TCR cDNA molecule was a unique molecular identifier. TCRdb called the 5' RACE reads again in MiXCR, with one record for every CDR3 protein. The sample gives 60,000 to 85,000 distinct CDR3 sequences, 8% to 9% of which show up once; approximately 2% is in the top ten. Study-level points and caveats: At tumor resection, ubiquitous expanded TCRs were detected in blood more often than later.

This CDR3 is built from 16 residues. V was cut by 0 bases and J by 6 bases, with 12 bases left in between. Germline V gene lookup returns CDR1 MNHEY and CDR2 SVGAGI. This specimen was PBMCs, taken at follow-up. The V and J genes are TRBV6-5 and TRBJ1-6; D is ambiguous. This receptor was identified in a female donor with early-stage non-small cell lung cancer. The CDR3 region has the DNA TGTGCCAGCAGTTACTCGAGCCCGCTGCTTAATTCACCCCTCCACTTT. Protein product: CASSYSSPLLNSPLHF.